A selection of T cell receptor beta chains follows, all from one sample in a study of tumor-infiltrating lymphocytes in primary liver carcinoma. TCRdb re-called the multiplex PCR reads with MiXCR, one entry per CDR3 protein. The sample consists of 250,000 to 400,000 distinct CDR3 sequences, more than 55% of them appearing once. The material sequenced was peripheral blood. The receptors stem from a man between 35 and 55 years old with primary liver carcinoma and hepatitis B virus infection. CDR3s leave out the opening cysteine and the closing phenylalanine or tryptophan. The D gene is left open where the match is weak.

j_gene: TRBJ2-1; d_gene: NA; v_gene: TRBV11-2; len: 12; CDR3aa: ASRLGGGSNEQF
j_gene: TRBJ2-7; d_gene: TRBD1; v_gene: TRBV11-1; len: 11; CDR3aa: ASTDGTGGEQY
j_gene: TRBJ2-3; d_gene: NA; v_gene: TRBV12-3/TRBV12-4; len: 13; CDR3aa: ASSVEDRSTGTQY
j_gene: TRBJ2-2; d_gene: NA; v_gene: TRBV11-2; len: 14; CDR3aa: ASSLERGSDTRVLF
j_gene: TRBJ2-6; d_gene: NA; v_gene: TRBV5-1; len: 13; CDR3aa: ASSLGRPGANVLT
j_gene: TRBJ2-3; d_gene: TRBD1; v_gene: TRBV5-6; len: 14; CDR3aa: ARSTSGTGFTDTQY
j_gene: TRBJ2-1; d_gene: TRBD2; v_gene: TRBV6-5; len: 15; CDR3aa: ASSSSRTSGRYSEKF
j_gene: TRBJ1-5; d_gene: TRBD1; v_gene: TRBV19; len: 12; CDR3aa: ASSRGTGNQPQH
j_gene: TRBJ2-3; d_gene: NA; v_gene: TRBV28; len: 14; CDR3aa: ASSSRLVVFTDTQY
j_gene: TRBJ1-1; d_gene: TRBD1; v_gene: TRBV12-3/TRBV12-4; len: 11; CDR3aa: ASRDRANTEAF
j_gene: TRBJ2-1; d_gene: NA; v_gene: TRBV29-1; len: 11; CDR3aa: SAGGGEKNEQF
j_gene: TRBJ1-3; d_gene: NA; v_gene: TRBV12-3/TRBV12-4; len: 9; CDR3aa: ASSLMDTIY
j_gene: TRBJ2-7; d_gene: TRBD2; v_gene: TRBV4-1; len: 12; CDR3aa: ASSQQLAGYEQY
j_gene: TRBJ2-7; d_gene: NA; v_gene: TRBV11-1; len: 11; CDR3aa: ANSWDKGSEQY
j_gene: TRBJ2-2; d_gene: NA; v_gene: TRBV12-3/TRBV12-4; len: 12; CDR3aa: ASRVLWNTGELF
j_gene: TRBJ2-1; d_gene: NA; v_gene: TRBV29-1; len: 10; CDR3aa: SVKIPVQFQF
j_gene: TRBJ2-5; d_gene: NA; v_gene: TRBV5-1; len: 12; CDR3aa: ASSKSGTEETQY
j_gene: TRBJ2-7; d_gene: TRBD2; v_gene: TRBV20-1; len: 12; CDR3aa: SAPKAGGAYEQY
j_gene: TRBJ1-5; d_gene: NA; v_gene: TRBV5-8; len: 12; CDR3aa: ASSFDRSNQPQH
j_gene: TRBJ2-2; d_gene: TRBD2; v_gene: TRBV4-2; len: 13; CDR3aa: VSSQSSGNTGELF
j_gene: TRBJ2-1; d_gene: TRBD2; v_gene: TRBV5-1; len: 13; CDR3aa: ASSPEPASGSTRF
j_gene: TRBJ2-7; d_gene: NA; v_gene: TRBV6-1; len: 11; CDR3aa: ASSEVGTGEQY
j_gene: TRBJ2-2; d_gene: NA; v_gene: TRBV7-8; len: 15; CDR3aa: AAPGTNGILGTGELF
j_gene: TRBJ2-7; d_gene: NA; v_gene: TRBV13; len: 13; CDR3aa: TSSPTGVGRNEQY
j_gene: TRBJ1-1; d_gene: NA; v_gene: TRBV11-2; len: 11; CDR3aa: ASSPQRNTEVF
j_gene: TRBJ1-1; d_gene: NA; v_gene: TRBV7-9; len: 13; CDR3aa: ASWALGGANTEVF
j_gene: TRBJ2-7; d_gene: NA; v_gene: TRBV29-1; len: 11; CDR3aa: RVAGTPPYGQY
j_gene: TRBJ1-2; d_gene: NA; v_gene: TRBV6-6; len: 11; CDR3aa: ASSEGGRYGYT
j_gene: TRBJ2-3; d_gene: TRBD2; v_gene: TRBV30; len: 15; CDR3aa: AWSVRSSGSISDTHY
j_gene: TRBJ2-4; d_gene: NA; v_gene: TRBV6-2/TRBV6-3; len: 14; CDR3aa: ASSYSTWTTKNIQY
j_gene: TRBJ2-6; d_gene: NA; v_gene: TRBV19; len: 13; CDR3aa: ASNLLVSGANVLT
j_gene: TRBJ2-7; d_gene: TRBD2; v_gene: TRBV4-2; len: 16; CDR3aa: ASSRTSGTTTSSYEQY
j_gene: TRBJ2-7; d_gene: NA; v_gene: TRBV13; len: 12; CDR3aa: ASSLVRNTYEQY
j_gene: TRBJ2-7; d_gene: TRBD1; v_gene: TRBV10-2; len: 13; CDR3aa: ASSEDETGTYEQY
j_gene: TRBJ1-2; d_gene: NA; v_gene: TRBV6-6; len: 13; CDR3aa: ASRQTTATFDGYT
j_gene: TRBJ2-1; d_gene: TRBD2; v_gene: TRBV5-4; len: 13; CDR3aa: ASSLPLAGVSEQL
j_gene: TRBJ1-1; d_gene: NA; v_gene: TRBV4-3; len: 14; CDR3aa: ASSQGRQQLNTEAF
j_gene: TRBJ2-5; d_gene: NA; v_gene: TRBV11-2; len: 16; CDR3aa: ASSLDLGGGDWDETQY
j_gene: TRBJ2-1; d_gene: TRBD2; v_gene: TRBV12-3/TRBV12-4; len: 16; CDR3aa: ASKMRQGISGGIDGQF